This T cell receptor beta chain was sequenced in a study of identical twins. TCRdb fed the 5' RACE reads into MiXCR, producing one record per CDR3 protein. The sample holds just under 550,000 distinct CDR3 sequences, roughly 15% seen once. Regarding the study as a whole: For cord blood, abundant beta clonotypes had fewer insertions, unlike memory repertoires, which showed none.

This CDR3 region has 14 residues. V was clipped by 4 bases and J by 5 bases, with 14 bases between them. Germline-derived CDR1 and CDR2 are SGHRS and YFSETQ. As concerns this clonotype: Its antigen is unknown.

This sample also belongs to another study, concerning yellow fever vaccine responses in identical twins.

The clonotype originates from a woman aged 18-29 years in good health. The sequenced material came from CD4+ T cells sorted from blood. The chain recombines TRBV5-1 with TRBJ2-3; possible D gene TRBD2, 6 bases. CDR3 DNA sequence: TGCGCCAGCAGCCAACTAGCTGTGGGAGATACGCAGTATTTT. Its protein product is CASSQLAVGDTQYF.